These 12 T cell receptor beta chains share one sample of origin, sequenced in a study of TIL therapy for anti-PD-1-resistant metastatic lung cancer (dated by TCRdb to about 2021). TCR beta CDR3 regions were amplified from genomic DNA by bias-controlled multiplex PCR with the immunoSEQ v3 hsTCRB kit. Drawn from immuneACCESS, this table holds only the in-frame rearrangements with V and J called that TCRdb kept. Clones are partly lost; checked studies trace under half to an unresolved V gene and leave the rest unexplained. This sample lists tens of thousands of clones; over 70% were detected once. The ten largest clones take up nearly 7.5% of the sample. Reading the label with the study, this specimen's time point is: pre-treatment sample, taken before nivolumab and TIL therapy. The specimen comprised blood, sampled at baseline. All receptors derive from a person aged 25-85 years with non-small cell lung cancer.

This sequence joins TRBV5-1 and TRBJ2-3; D is tentatively TRBD1 or TRBD2 (6 bases each). CDR3 size: 15 residues. The V and J ends lost 4 bases and 2 bases respectively, with 14 bases between them. Germline values: CDR1 SGHRS, CDR2 YFSETQ. The CDR3 reads CASSGGTPHTDTQYF. In nucleotides, the CDR3 is TGCGCCAGCAGCGGGGGGACACCTCACACAGATACGCAGTATTTT.

The chain employs TRBV7-9 and TRBJ2-3; D perhaps matches TRBD2 (6 bases). The V and J ends lost 4 bases and 6 bases respectively, with 14 bases between them. This CDR3 contains 14 residues. Germline lookup yields CDR1 SEHNR and CDR2 FQNEAQ (reference sequence). This chain's CDR3 is CASSSGGAGDTQYF. The CDR3 nucleotides read TGTGCCAGCAGCTCCGGGGGTGCTGGGGATACGCAGTATTTT.

Only one count was recorded for this clone. The gene calls are TRBV7-6 and TRBJ2-1; 9 bases agree with TRBD1. Germline CDR1 is SGHVS and CDR2 is FNYEAQ. The V gene end was trimmed by 5 bases and the J gene end by 6 bases; junction bases not matched to a gene: 11. The CDR3 sequence is 16 residues long. The CDR3 reads CASSTFTGGSGNEQFF. CDR3 DNA sequence: TGTGCCAGCAGCACGTTTACAGGGGGCAGCGGCAATGAGCAGTTCTTC. Looking up the rest from reference TRBV7-6 and TRBJ2-1 gives the full variable domain: GAGVSQSPRYKVTKRGQDVALRCDPISGHVSLYWYRQALGQGPEFLTYFNYEAQQDKSGLPNDRFSAERPEGSISTLTIQRTEQRDSAMYRCASSTFTGGSGNEQFFGPGTRLTVL.

The rearrangement joins TRBV6-1 to TRBJ1-4; D not certain. V lost 7 bases and J lost 3, with 12 bases in between. This CDR3 comprises 14 residues. Germline V CDR1 and CDR2: MNHNS, SASEGT. The CDR3 is CASNKDQPNEKLFF. In DNA, the CDR3 is TGTGCCAGCAACAAAGATCAGCCTAATGAAAAACTGTTTTTT.

This chain connects TRBV30 to TRBJ2-3; 10 nucleotides match TRBD2. This CDR3 region has 17 residues. Germline CDR1 GTSNPN, CDR2 SVGIG (reference sequence). V dropped 5 bases and J dropped 3; count of bases not matched to a gene: 14. The CDR3 sequence: CAWEREGLRRGTDTQYF. The CDR3 bases are TGTGCCTGGGAGCGGGAGGGCCTAAGACGAGGTACAGATACGCAGTATTTT.

Here the CDR3 reads CASELKGSPGSTDTQYF. The CDR3 bases are TGTGCCAGCGAATTGAAGGGGTCCCCGGGATCGACAGATACGCAGTATTTT. The chain is built from TRBV2 and TRBJ2-3; the D gene could be TRBD1 or TRBD2 (5 bases each). V gave up 8 bases and J gave up 3 bases, with 24 bases separating them. CDR1 is SNHLY and CDR2 is FYNNEI in the germline V gene. The CDR3 contains 17 residues.

This clone was seen only a few times. The V and J genes are TRBV11-2 and TRBJ2-7; the match to TRBD1 covers 7 bases. The CDR3 has 14 residues. CDR1 and CDR2 (germline): SGHAT, FQNNGV. J gave up 3 bases and V 6 bases, and 8 bases lay outside the gene matches. The CDR3 spells CASRAQGDHYEQYF. CDR3 sequence (DNA): TGTGCCAGCAGAGCGCAGGGGGACCACTACGAGCAGTACTTC.

J is TRBJ2-3 and V is TRBV6-6; D is unresolved. With 8 bases removed from V and 4 bases from J, the gap between germline ends came to 10 bases. CDR1 is MNHNY, CDR2 SVGAGI, per germline (reference sequence). This CDR3 is built from 12 residues. CDR3 sequence reads: CASWRGADTQYF. The CDR3 region has the DNA TGTGCCAGCTGGCGTGGGGCAGATACGCAGTATTTT.

This clone was seen once. The V gene is TRBV4-1, the J gene TRBJ2-1; TRBD2 matches 12 bases. Germline V gives CDR1 MGHRA, CDR2 YSYEKL. This CDR3 comprises 16 residues. The ends lost 0 bases at V and 7 bases at J; junction bases unmatched: 4. The CDR3 protein is CASSQERLAGANEQFF. The CDR3 region has the DNA TGCGCCAGCAGCCAAGAGCGACTAGCGGGGGCTAATGAGCAGTTCTTC.

V gene TRBV7-9 combines with J gene TRBJ2-2, with D possibly being TRBD1 or TRBD2 (5 bases each). CDR3 length: 15 residues. The ends were cut back, 6 bases at V and 2 bases at J, with 13 bases in the middle. Germline V CDR1 and CDR2: SEHNR, FQNEAQ (reference sequence). CDR3 sequence (DNA): TGTGCCAGCAGATCCGGGACCCACAACACCGGGGAGCTGTTTTTT. Protein sequence: CASRSGTHNTGELFF.

This clone has just a few counts. The J gene is TRBJ1-3, the V gene TRBV4-2; the D gene is possibly TRBD1 (6 bases). The CDR3 totals 18 residues. Germline CDR1 LGHNA, CDR2 YNFKEQ. The germline V and J ends were trimmed by 1 base and 0 bases, with 16 bases remaining between them. DNA of the CDR3: TGTGCCAGCAGCCAAGGGGATAGGGGGGGAAGCTCTGGAAACACCATATATTTT. Its protein product is CASSQGDRGGSSGNTIYF.

The chain is built from TRBV6-1 and TRBJ1-5; D gene unclear. The CDR3 covers 15 residues. Germline V lookup: CDR1 MNHNS, CDR2 SASEGT. The V end lost 3 bases, the J end lost 0 bases, and 9 bases lay between the germline ends. The CDR3 DNA follows: TGTGCCAGCAGTGAGCACGGGCCTAGCAATCAGCCCCAGCATTTT. As protein: CASSEHGPSNQPQHF.